Sequencing of this T cell receptor beta chain was carried out in a study of cytomegalovirus exposure and HLA in healthy donors. 60 Vbeta and 13 Jbeta primers were used in PCR. The method was immunoSEQ multiplex PCR; TCRdb's version includes in-frame clones alone and lacks a portion of them. The sample carries over 80,000 clones, 65% to 90% recorded once. For this clone: Its antigen is not identified.

Germline CDR1 SQVTM, CDR2 ANQGSEA. With 7 bases removed from V and 0 bases from J, the gap between germline ends came to 18 bases. The CDR3 covers 15 residues. Findings and limits, study-wide: A list of 150 to 200 TCR beta chains associated with cytomegalovirus was given.

Sequencing was carried out using PBMCs. This clonotype was obtained from a man aged 30 to 39 in good health and CMV-seropositive. The chain couples TRBV29-1 to TRBJ1-1, with a tentative D call TRBD1 (6 bases). The CDR3 bases are TGCAGCGGGAATCCTCGGGGGGACATGAACACTGAAGCTTTCTTT. This codes for CSGNPRGDMNTEAFF.